This is a list of T cell receptor beta chains from one sample in a study of shared clonotypes between healthy human individuals. Assay: immunoSEQ multiplex PCR; the TCRdb copy retains only in-frame clones and omits some. This table has 2 million to 2.5 million clones, almost 96% appearing once. The sequencing sample was made of naive CD4+ T cells sorted from blood. The receptor set was obtained from a man between 18 and 29 years old in good health. CDR3s include the opening cysteine and the closing phenylalanine or tryptophan. The order of the fields is D gene, clone size, J gene, V gene, CDR3 length, CDR3 protein, CDR3 DNA. D genes are given only for firm matches. Only some rows state a clone size, as once, few, many or a class for expanded clones.

>-|-|TRBJ2-3|TRBV9|17
CASSEAAGTQRQDTQYF
TGTGCCAGCAGTGAAGCGGCCGGGACCCAAAGACAAGATACGCAGTATTTT
>-|-|TRBJ1-6|TRBV6-5|13
CASSYQRDSPLHF
TGTGCCAGCAGTTACCAACGGGATTCACCCCTCCACTTT
>TRBD2|-|TRBJ2-5|TRBV11-2|16
CASSLSRTSGQETQYF
TGTGCCAGCAGCTTATCTCGGACTAGCGGGCAAGAGACCCAGTACTTC
>-|-|TRBJ2-2|TRBV2|14
CASKGNHRWGELFF
TGTGCCAGCAAGGGGAACCATCGTTGGGGGGAGCTGTTTTTT
>-|-|TRBJ1-6|TRBV9|17
CASSPEIKATYNSPLHF
TGTGCCAGCAGCCCAGAGATAAAGGCTACCTATAATTCACCCCTCCACTTT
>-|-|TRBJ1-3|TRBV19|17
CASSIKTASSSGNTIYF
TGTGCCAGTAGTATAAAAACAGCCTCTAGCTCTGGAAACACCATATATTTT
>-|-|TRBJ2-2|TRBV9|16
CASSVVPPLRTGELFF
TGTGCCAGCAGCGTAGTCCCACCTCTACGCACCGGGGAGCTGTTTTTT
>-|-|TRBJ1-5|TRBV19|14
CASTLLQGVQPQHF
TGTGCCAGTACCTTGCTGCAGGGAGTTCAGCCCCAGCATTTT
>-|-|TRBJ1-1|TRBV28|14
CASSSGTLNTEAFF
TGTGCCAGCAGTTCCGGGACACTGAACACTGAAGCTTTCTTT
>-|-|TRBJ2-7|TRBV4-3|14
CASSPQGRGYEQYF
TGCGCCAGCAGCCCGCAGGGAAGGGGTTACGAGCAGTACTTC
>-|-|TRBJ1-3|TRBV30|13
CAWSEFSGNTIYF
TGTGCCTGGAGTGAATTCTCTGGAAACACCATATATTTT
>-|-|TRBJ1-1|TRBV4-1|16
CASSQERGVMNTEAFF
TGCGCCAGCAGCCAAGAGAGGGGGGTGATGAACACTGAAGCTTTCTTT
>TRBD2|-|TRBJ2-3|TRBV5-1|16
CASSLDTSGSPDTQYF
TGCGCCAGCAGCTTGGATACTAGCGGGAGCCCAGATACGCAGTATTTT
>-|-|TRBJ2-5|TRBV28|13
CASSLRGRETQYF
TGTGCCAGCAGTCTTCGGGGGCGAGAGACCCAGTACTTC
>-|-|TRBJ1-5|TRBV2|15
CASSEGKGINQPQHF
TGTGCCAGCAGTGAAGGAAAGGGAATCAATCAGCCCCAGCATTTT
>-|-|TRBJ1-6|TRBV15|18
CATSNPVSAATYNSPLHF
TGTGCCACCAGCAACCCGGTTTCTGCTGCCACCTATAATTCACCCCTCCACTTT
>-|-|TRBJ2-4|TRBV6-5|15
CASSRATSGQNIQYF
TGTGCCAGCAGCAGGGCGACATCAGGTCAAAACATTCAGTACTTC
>-|-|TRBJ1-3|TRBV11-3|14
CASSLQGSGNTIYF
TGTGCCAGCAGCTTACAGGGGAGTGGAAACACCATATATTTT
>-|-|TRBJ2-7|TRBV29-1|14
CSVAGGSGAYEQYF
TGCAGCGTAGCAGGGGGAAGCGGGGCCTACGAGCAGTACTTC
>-|-|TRBJ1-1|TRBV27|12
CASGYMNTEAFF
TGTGCCAGCGGCTACATGAACACTGAAGCTTTCTTT
>TRBD1|-|TRBJ1-2|TRBV18|13
CASSSTGFYGYTF
TGTGCCAGCTCATCGACAGGGTTCTATGGCTACACCTTC
>TRBD2|-|TRBJ2-3|TRBV10-3|14
CAITASGSTDTQYF
TGTGCCATCACGGCTAGCGGGAGCACAGATACGCAGTATTTT
>-|few|TRBJ1-5|TRBV11-2|13
CASSSSDSQPQHF
TGTGCCAGCAGCTCGAGTGATAGTCAGCCCCAGCATTTT
>TRBD1|-|TRBJ2-2|TRBV7-6|15
CASSLGTGVTGELFF
TGTGCCAGCAGCTTGGGGACAGGGGTCACCGGGGAGCTGTTTTTT
>-|-|TRBJ1-6|TRBV7-9|13
CASSLGGQGSLHF
TGTGCCAGCAGCTTAGGTGGGCAGGGCTCCCTCCACTTT
>-|once|TRBJ1-2|TRBV2|13
CATQQGMGYGYTF
TGTGCCACTCAACAGGGCATGGGCTATGGCTACACCTTC
>TRBD2|-|TRBJ2-1|TRBV6-1|17
CASSDLRGLAGGNEQFF
TGTGCCAGCAGTGATCTCCGGGGACTAGCGGGGGGGAATGAGCAGTTCTTC
>-|-|TRBJ2-7|TRBV6-5|14
CASSYLSSGYEQYF
TGTGCCAGCAGTTACCTATCGTCGGGCTACGAGCAGTACTTC
>TRBD2|-|TRBJ2-3|TRBV5-1|16
CASSSSLGGNTDTQYF
TGCGCCAGCAGCTCCTCCTTGGGGGGGAACACAGATACGCAGTATTTT